Detailed here is one T cell receptor beta chain. Its antigen is as yet unknown. Primed by a sample-barcoded 5' primer and a J-beta primer mix, a second PCR proceeded for roughly 7 to 11 cycles. TCRdb fed the 5' RACE reads into MiXCR, producing one record per CDR3 protein. The table records under 800,000 distinct CDR3 sequences, around 21% of them present only once. The record originates from a study of blood T cells in healthy people across ages. Germline V lookup: CDR1 SGHNT, CDR2 YENEEA. The V end lost 0 bases, the J end lost 9 bases, and 18 bases lay between the germline ends. The CDR3 is 16 amino acids. Study observations and caveats: Investigators viewed diversity estimates from one million T cells as underestimates, the study reported. Roughly linear declines in TCR beta diversity per million T cells occurred with age.

Material: blood. V is TRBV11-3 and J is TRBJ2-1; tentatively, D is TRBD1 (5 bases). The TCR sequence derives from a man aged 65-85 years in good health. The CDR3 loop reads CASSLDGLVSRGEQFF. CDR3 DNA sequence: TGTGCCAGCAGCTTAGATGGCCTGGTTTCTAGGGGTGAGCAGTTCTTC.